The next 6 T cell receptor beta chains were all read from a single sample in a study of graft-versus-host responses after intestinal transplantation. Measured with immunoSEQ multiplex PCR; TCRdb has only the in-frame clones, and not every one. The data show tens of thousands of clones, 87% seen once. Intraepithelial and lamina propria lymphocytes were isolated from graft specimens. Sequenced here: ileum tissue, sampled less than 210 days after intestinal transplant. Receptors were obtained from a human patient who received an intestinal transplant, so some T cells may come from the graft donor.

This chain links TRBV5-8 with TRBJ2-1; 8 bases line up with TRBD2. Trimming cost V 7 bases and J 8 bases; bases outside gene matches: 11. This CDR3 is built from 14 residues. Germline-derived CDR1 and CDR2 are SGHTS and YDEGEE. CDR3 in DNA: TGTGCCAGCGCCATGGGCGGGAGGATGGATGAGCAGTTCTTC. Translation gives CASAMGGRMDEQFF.

The rearrangement joins TRBV6-6 to TRBJ2-7, with D unresolved. The CDR3 is 13 amino acids. In germline, CDR1 is MNHNY, CDR2 SVGAGI (reference sequence). Trimming stripped 6 bases from V and 3 bases from J, with 12 bases between. DNA for the CDR3: TGTGCCAGCAGCATGGGCTATAACTACGAGCAGTACTTC. Protein product: CASSMGYNYEQYF.

The rearrangement links TRBV15 to TRBJ1-6, with D perhaps matching TRBD1 (5 bases). The germline V gene encodes CDR1 LNHNV and CDR2 YYDKDF (reference sequence). V shed 0 bases and J shed 0 bases, with 12 bases lying between them. CDR3 length: 18 amino acids. The CDR3 sequence: CATSRDRDFSSYNSPLHF. The CDR3 DNA follows: TGTGCCACCAGCAGAGACAGGGACTTCAGCTCCTATAATTCACCCCTCCACTTT.

Written as DNA, the CDR3 is TGTGCCTGGAGTTACTCCTCCCCCGGGGAGCTGTTTTTT. This sequence encodes CAWSYSSPGELFF. The V gene is TRBV30, the J gene TRBJ2-2; D uncertain. With 2 bases removed from V and 6 bases from J, the gap between germline ends came to 10 bases. The CDR3 runs 13 residues. CDR1 is GTSNPN, CDR2 SVGIG, per germline (reference sequence).

The chain joins TRBV9 to TRBJ2-1, with 7 bases aligning to TRBD2. From germline, CDR1 is SGDLS and CDR2 YYNGEE. Unmatched junction bases numbered 9, after V lost 0 bases and J lost 3 bases. The CDR3 length is 17 residues. CDR3 in amino acids: CASSVGSSGGLYNEQFF. CDR3 nucleotides: TGTGCCAGCAGCGTAGGCTCTAGCGGAGGCCTCTACAATGAGCAGTTCTTC.

This clone was observed a single time. The J gene is TRBJ2-1, the V gene TRBV19; the match to TRBD2 covers 7 bases. The germline V gene has CDR1 LNHDA and CDR2 SQIVND (reference sequence). V lost 4 bases and J lost 2; bases outside the gene matches: 5. The CDR3 loop spans 15 amino acids. The CDR3 loop is CASSRGGATYNEQFF. CDR3 nucleotide sequence: TGTGCCAGTAGTAGGGGAGGGGCGACCTACAATGAGCAGTTCTTC. Combining the CDR3 with reference TRBV19 and TRBJ2-1 gives the whole variable domain DGGITQSPKYLFRKEGQNVTLSCEQNLNHDAMYWYRQDPGQGLRLIYYSQIVNDFQKGDIAEGYSVSREKKESFPLTVTSAQKNPTAFYLCASSRGGATYNEQFFGPGTRLTVL.